This TCR beta chain was observed in a study of shared clonotypes between healthy human individuals. Broader study findings: Unshared clonotypes carried lower generation probabilities than those common to all four donors. Sample collection involved blood only; tissue repertoires are likely different.

Assay execution took place at the deep level. Original handling: ImmunoSEQ yielded junction-only sequences lacking quality scores, so filtering differed. This table comes from immunoSEQ multiplex PCR, and its TCRdb copy is limited to in-frame clones, with some not included. The DNA was the basis for D and trimming; V, J and clone size are from that table. Of some 200,000 clones in the sample, 60% to 75% were seen once. Note on this clone: Its specificity is unknown.

This receptor was taken from a man in his thirties or forties in good health. The sample was memory CD4+ T cells sorted from blood. The subset denotes: CD45RA-negative fraction.

The CDR3 protein is CASSPAGKGYEQYF. The DNA of the CDR3 is TGTGCCAGCAGCCCAGCGGGGAAGGGGTACGAGCAGTACTTC. The chain combines TRBV5-4 with TRBJ2-7; TRBD2 matches at 7 bases. The CDR3 consists of 14 residues. V lost 4 bases and J lost 4; bases outside the gene matches: 8. Germline V gives CDR1 SGHNT, CDR2 YYREEE (reference sequence).